What follows is one TCR beta chain and its context. Its target is not known. The data were taken from a study of CXCR3-negative and CXCR3-positive naive CD8 T cells. Study-wide results and caveats: Memory CD8+ cells showed much lower diversity, while both naive subsets displayed comparably high diversity. The study found CXCR3 expression partially decreased after cryopreservation and ran most assays on fresh PBMCs.

5' RACE with UMI labels generated the TRB cDNA libraries. No DNA is given; TCRdb re-called the 5' RACE reads and lists each CDR3 protein once. In total, the table holds about 48,000 distinct CDR3 sequences. A few hundred thousand cells per CD8+ T cell subset were flow-sorted in triplicate. This CDR3 has 15 amino acids. Germline V lookup: CDR1 SGHTA, CDR2 FQGNSA. The genes are TRBV7-2 and TRBJ2-2; TCRdb proposes TRBD2, but this gene call is untestable without DNA. The source of this sequence is a human donor in good health. Some clones in this sample may be carry-over from other donors' samples. The sample was memory CD8+ T cells from blood. The CDR3 here is CASSFGLANTGELFF.